This TCR beta chain was found in a study of T cells in localized non-small cell lung cancer. The table came from immunoSEQ multiplex PCR; TCRdb's copy has only in-frame clones and leaves some out. Among about 33,000 clones listed, 80% to 95% were seen once. The ends were cut back, 4 bases at V and 2 bases at J, with 12 bases in the middle. Germline CDR1 SGHDT, CDR2 YYEEEE. The CDR3 sequence is 14 residues long. Of note for this clone: The antigen remains unidentified.

General study points: There was higher T cell clonality in uninvolved adjacent lung than in tumor, and it was highest there. Density of T cells in blood, when higher, went with longer overall survival.

This chain connects TRBV5-6 to TRBJ1-1, with D maybe TRBD1 (6 bases). The sequencing here drew on peripheral blood, taken before any cancer treatment. The clonotype comes from a female donor over 55 with stage I lung adenocarcinoma. The CDR3 sequence: CASSKGQTNTEAFF. Here the CDR3 DNA reads TGTGCCAGCAGCAAAGGACAGACAAACACTGAAGCTTTCTTT.